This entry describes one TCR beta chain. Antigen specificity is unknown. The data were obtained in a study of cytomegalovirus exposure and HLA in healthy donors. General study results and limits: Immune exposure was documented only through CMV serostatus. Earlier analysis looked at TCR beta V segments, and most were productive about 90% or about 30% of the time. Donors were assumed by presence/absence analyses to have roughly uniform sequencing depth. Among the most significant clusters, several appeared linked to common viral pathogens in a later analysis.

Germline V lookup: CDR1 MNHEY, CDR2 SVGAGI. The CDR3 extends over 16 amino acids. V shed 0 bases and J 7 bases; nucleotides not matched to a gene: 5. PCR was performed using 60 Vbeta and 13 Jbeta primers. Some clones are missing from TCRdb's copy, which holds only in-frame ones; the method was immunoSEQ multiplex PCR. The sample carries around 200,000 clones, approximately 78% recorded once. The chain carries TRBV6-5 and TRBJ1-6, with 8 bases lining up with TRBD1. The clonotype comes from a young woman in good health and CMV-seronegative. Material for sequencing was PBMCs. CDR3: CASSYSNRGGNSPLHF. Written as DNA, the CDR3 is TGTGCCAGCAGTTACTCGAACAGGGGGGGAAATTCACCCCTCCACTTT.